What follows is one T cell receptor beta chain and its context. Its antigen is unknown. The sort gate was single viable CD3+CD4+CD8-CD45RO+ cells for memory CD4+ T cells. After thawing, CD4+ T cells were positively selected. This sample stems from a study of memory CD4+ T cells and cytomegalovirus serostatus. Study-wide results and limits: About two fifths of the roughly 150 known CMV-associated TCRbeta sequences appeared in CD4+ memory. Repertoires predicted CMV serostatus with median bootstrapped AUC of 0.95.

Profiled with immunoSEQ multiplex PCR; TCRdb holds only in-frame clones, not every one. The table lists about 58,000 clones, roughly 85% of them singletons. CDR1 and CDR2 from the germline V gene are SGHAT and FQNNGV. CDR3 length equals 14 residues. V was shortened by 5 bases and J by 3 bases, with 14 bases between the two germline ends. This receptor was obtained from an adult in good health and CMV-seronegative. Some clones in this sample may be carry-over from other donors' samples. The source material was memory CD4+ T cells from blood. V and J are TRBV11-2 and TRBJ2-7, with no clear D. This CDR3 reads CASSPEAEYYEQYF. CDR3 coding DNA: TGTGCCAGCAGCCCAGAGGCGGAATACTACGAGCAGTACTTC. Full variable domain (remainder filled in from reference TRBV11-2 and TRBJ2-7): EAGVAQSPRYKIIEKRQSVAFWCNPISGHATLYWYQQILGQGPKLLIQFQNNGVVDDSQLPKDRFSAERLKGVDSTLKIQPAKLEDSAVYLCASSPEAEYYEQYFGPGTRLTVT.